This T cell receptor beta chain is from a study of T-cell reconstitution after alpha-beta-depleted transplantation in children (dated by TCRdb to 2016 to 2017). Study-level background: T-cell immune reconstitution after TCRalphabeta/CD19-depleted allogeneic hematopoietic cell transplantation in children was quantitatively tracked in the study by means of TCR repertoire profiling. Here is what the overall study found, with its caveats: About two months after transplant, the apparently early recovery of alphabetaT-cell counts reportedly depended on just several hundred clones that had expanded rapidly and came from non-depleted graft cells. Hyperexpanded clone frequencies declined over subsequent months; after one year, T-cell counts and TCRbeta diversity were mostly attributed to newly produced T cells. In some patients, the high TCRbeta diversity seen at day 60 was put down to recipient T cells and intrathymic progenitors that had survived conditioning.

The library was prepared using PCR. This sample was sequenced with an Illumina HiSeq 2500. To normalize quantification of the TCRbeta repertoire, the TCR libraries were built with molecular barcoding that relied on unique molecular identifiers. TCRdb applied fastp at Q25 and MiXCR to the public reads, then kept only in-frame beta chains. Entries that share a CDR3 protein sequence are merged under the most common genes and DNA. The sample table holds approximately 980,000 distinct CDR3 sequences, of which roughly 29% were seen once. The top ten clones comprise roughly 30% of the sample. For this clonotype: The target of this receptor is not known. No quality values exist for individual bases; no much larger clone is one base distant.

The label giving this sample's treatment or condition can be read as: allogeneic hematopoietic cell transplantation with graft depleted of TCRalphabeta T cells and CD19 B cells. The transplant recipients were children given TCRalphabeta/CD19-depleted allogeneic hematopoietic cell grafts. From the cysteine up to the phenylalanine, the CDR3 has a length of 16 residues. Only the CDR3 DNA stays, 48 bases, in frame from base 1. The germline V gene gives CDR1 as MNHNS and CDR2 as SASEGT. V loses 5 bases at its end and J loses 3 bases; junction bases beyond the gene matches: 8. The material was PBMCs, mostly from graft donor cells, obtained 360 days after TCRalphabeta/CD19-depleted stem cell transplant. The sequence was collected from a boy less than two years old who had a stem cell transplant for SCID, so the T cells may come from the graft donor. The chain is made from TRBV6-1 and TRBJ2-2, and TRBD1 aligns with 8 junction nucleotides. The nucleotides are TGTGCCAGCAGTCCGTTCAGGGGGCTAGACACCGGGGAGCTGTTTTTT. Its protein product is CASSPFRGLDTGELFF.